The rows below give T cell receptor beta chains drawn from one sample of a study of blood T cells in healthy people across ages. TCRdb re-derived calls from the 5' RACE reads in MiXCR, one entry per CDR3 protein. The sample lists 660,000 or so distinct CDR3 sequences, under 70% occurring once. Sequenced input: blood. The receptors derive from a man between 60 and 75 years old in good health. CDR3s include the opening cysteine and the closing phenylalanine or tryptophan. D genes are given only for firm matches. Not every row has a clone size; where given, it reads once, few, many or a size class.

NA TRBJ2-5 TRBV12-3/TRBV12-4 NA TGTGCCAGCAGTCTCAAGGTGGAGACCCAGTACTTC CASSLKVETQYF
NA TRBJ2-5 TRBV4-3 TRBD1 TGCGCCAGCAGCCCGGGGACAGTCGGGGACCAAGAGACCCAGTACTTC CASSPGTVGDQETQYF
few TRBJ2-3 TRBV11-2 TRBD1 TGTGCCAGCAGCCGCCACCCGGGACAGATCACAGATACGCAGTATTTT CASSRHPGQITDTQYF
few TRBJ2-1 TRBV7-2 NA TGTGCCAGCACCCCATACGGGGCCCACAATGAGCAGTTCTTC CASTPYGAHNEQFF
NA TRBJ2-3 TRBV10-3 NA TGTGCCATCAGTGAGTTCAGCAAATCCGGCACAGATACGCAGTATTTT CAISEFSKSGTDTQYF
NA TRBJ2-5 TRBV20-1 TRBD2 TGCAGTGCTAGAGATCAGCTAGCGGGGGCGGGCGAGACCCAGTACTTC CSARDQLAGAGETQYF
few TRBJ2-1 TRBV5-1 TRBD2 TGCGCCAGCAGCTCGGCTAGCGGGGGAGGGAATAAGCAGTTCTTC CASSSASGGGNKQFF
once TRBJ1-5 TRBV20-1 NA TGCAGTGCTAGAGGGAGGCGGAACCAGCCCCAGCATTTT CSARGRRNQPQHF
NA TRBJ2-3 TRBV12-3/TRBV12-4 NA TGTGCCAGCAGTACAGGGAGGGGTACGCAGTATTTT CASSTGRGTQYF
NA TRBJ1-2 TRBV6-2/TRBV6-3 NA TGTGCCAGCAGTAATCATCGGGGGAACTATGGCTACACCTTC CASSNHRGNYGYTF
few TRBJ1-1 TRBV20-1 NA TGCAGTGCTAGCTTCAGGGGAAGGGGCACTGAAGCTTTCTTT CSASFRGRGTEAFF
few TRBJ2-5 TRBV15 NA TGTGCCACCAGCAGAGGGACTACCCAAGAGACCCAGTACTTC CATSRGTTQETQYF
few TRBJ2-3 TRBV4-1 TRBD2 TGCGCCAGCAGCCAGCTAGCGGGGAGCACAGATACGCAGTATTTT CASSQLAGSTDTQYF
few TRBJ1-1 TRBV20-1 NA TGCAGTGCTGGGGACGGGAGTCGGGGTCGGAACACTGAAGCTTTCTTT CSAGDGSRGRNTEAFF
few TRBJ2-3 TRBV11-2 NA TGTGCCAGCAGCTTAGATCCGGGGTTAGGCACAGATACGCAGTATTTT CASSLDPGLGTDTQYF
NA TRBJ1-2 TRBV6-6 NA TGTGCCAGCAGTTCGGTCACAGGTGGCTACACCTTC CASSSVTGGYTF
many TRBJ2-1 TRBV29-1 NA TGCAGCGCTAGACCGCCCTACAATGAGCAGTTCTTC CSARPPYNEQFF
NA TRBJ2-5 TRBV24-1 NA TGTGCCACCAGTGATCCCGGACAGAAGGAGACCCAGTACTTC CATSDPGQKETQYF
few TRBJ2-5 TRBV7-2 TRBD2 TGTGCCAGCAGCTCTCCGACTAGCGGGGAAATCTTGACCCAGTACTTC CASSSPTSGEILTQYF
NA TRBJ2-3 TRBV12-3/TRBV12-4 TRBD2 TGTGCCAGCAGTTTGGAGCGGGGGGTACCAGATACGCAGTATTTT CASSLERGVPDTQYF
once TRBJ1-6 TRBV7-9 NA TGTGCCAGCAGGCACGGGGGGCTGGGCGATTCACCCCTCCACTTT CASRHGGLGDSPLHF
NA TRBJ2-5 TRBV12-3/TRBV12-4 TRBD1 TGTGCCAGCAGCTATGCGACAGGGCAAGGGACCCAGTACTTC CASSYATGQGTQYF